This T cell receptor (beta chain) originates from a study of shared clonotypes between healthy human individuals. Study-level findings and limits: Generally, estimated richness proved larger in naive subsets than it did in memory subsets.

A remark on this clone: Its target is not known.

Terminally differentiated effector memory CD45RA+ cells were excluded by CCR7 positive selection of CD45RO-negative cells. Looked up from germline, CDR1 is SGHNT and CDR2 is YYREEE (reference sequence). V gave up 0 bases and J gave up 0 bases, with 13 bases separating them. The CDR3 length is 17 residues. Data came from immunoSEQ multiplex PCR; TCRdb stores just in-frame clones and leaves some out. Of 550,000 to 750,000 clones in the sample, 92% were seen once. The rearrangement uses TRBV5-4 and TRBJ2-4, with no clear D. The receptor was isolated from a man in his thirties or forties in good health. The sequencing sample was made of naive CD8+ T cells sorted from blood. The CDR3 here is CASSLAGSALAKNIQYF. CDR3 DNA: TGTGCCAGCAGCTTGGCCGGAAGCGCCCTAGCCAAAAACATTCAGTACTTC.